The present T cell receptor (beta chain) was sequenced within a study of OX40 agonist ivuxolimab in advanced cancers. The V end lost 5 bases, the J end lost 0 bases, and 7 bases lay between the germline ends. CDR1 SNHLY and CDR2 FYNNEI come from the germline V gene. The CDR3 sequence is 13 residues long. TCRdb's copy holds only in-frame clones and misses some; the assay was immunoSEQ multiplex PCR. Altogether about 48,000 clones are present, around 90% being singletons, with the ten largest covering around 6.7%. The chain employs TRBV2 and TRBJ1-1; D not certain. Here the sequenced sample was CD4+ or CD8+ T cells sorted from blood, taken in a trial of the OX40 agonist ivuxolimab. This TCR came from an adult with an advanced solid tumor such as melanoma, head and neck, liver or kidney cancer. This CDR3 is CASSRALNTEAFF. The CDR3, as DNA: TGTGCCAGCAGTCGGGCCTTGAACACTGAAGCTTTCTTT.